The clone carrying this TCR beta chain appeared a few times. This sample was included in a study of early T cells in non-severe SARS-CoV-2 infection. TCRdb re-called the 5' RACE reads with MiXCR, one entry per CDR3 protein. The data hold around 63,000 distinct CDR3 sequences, with approximately 6.1% observed a single time. This TCR derives from an adult who was a healthcare worker with PCR-confirmed SARS-CoV-2 infection or an uninfected control (not recorded which). The sample here was whole blood, taken at baseline.

In nucleotides, the CDR3 is TGTGCCAGTAGTATCGGCCAAGATACGCAGTATTTT. This codes for CASSIGQDTQYF. The rearrangement uses TRBV19 and TRBJ2-3; no clear D. The CDR3 covers 12 residues. With 3 bases removed from V and 5 bases from J, the gap between germline ends came to 6 bases. Germline-derived CDR1 and CDR2 are LNHDA and SQIVND (reference sequence).